There are many counts of the clone carrying this T cell receptor (beta chain). Antigen specificity is unknown. TCRdb fed the RACE reads into MiXCR, producing one record per CDR3 protein. The sample has some 120,000 distinct CDR3 sequences, roughly 12% seen once. This sample is drawn from a study of human T cells and chemical hapten exposure. General observations from the study: Following DPC sensitization, TCRs present above 1 in 1000 frequency showed no change.

The time point is: patch test 1, 2 weeks after DPC sensitization. This sample's treatment: therapeutic diphenylcyclopropenone sensitization with weekly scalp DPC. The sequences come from whole blood, collected in connection with sensitization to the hapten diphenylcyclopropenone (DPC). This TCR was sampled from a woman aged 45-65 years with alopecia areata. Some clones in this sample may be carry-over from other donors' samples.

In nucleotides, the CDR3 is TGTGCCAGCAGTTTAGGCCAGGGGGGAAGCGAGCAGTACTTC. Its protein is CASSLGQGGSEQYF. The chain employs TRBV27 and TRBJ2-7; D may be TRBD1 (7 bases). The germline CDR1 and CDR2 sequences are MNHEY and SMNVEV (reference sequence). V was pared by 2 bases and J by 6 bases, with 14 bases between. The CDR3 loop spans 14 amino acids.